The 25 T cell receptor beta chains below were found in one sample sequenced in a study of OX40 agonist ivuxolimab in advanced cancers. Clones were sequenced by immunoSEQ multiplex PCR, and TCRdb holds only the in-frame ones, with some missing. The table lists around 95,000 clones, roughly 91% of them singletons, with 0.6% to 0.8% in the top ten. The sequencing used CD4+ or CD8+ T cells sorted from blood, collected in a trial of the OX40 agonist ivuxolimab. Receptors originate from an adult with an advanced solid tumor such as melanoma, head and neck, liver or kidney cancer.

V and J are TRBV27 and TRBJ1-1, with D perhaps matching TRBD1 (5 bases). CDR3 size: 15 residues. V lost 5 bases, J lost 0 bases, and 13 bases lay in between. Germline V CDR1 and CDR2: MNHEY, SMNVEV (reference sequence). CDR3 sequence reads: CASSTGTAMNTEAFF. The CDR3 region has the DNA TGTGCCAGCAGTACGGGGACGGCCATGAACACTGAAGCTTTCTTT.

The J gene is TRBJ2-7, the V gene TRBV29-1; 8 positions match TRBD1. V was pared by 6 bases and J by 2 bases, with 9 bases of the junction left unmatched. CDR1 and CDR2 (germline): SQVTM, ANQGSEA. This CDR3 is built from 14 residues. CDR3 residues: CSVAWTGSAYEQYF. The CDR3 DNA is TGCAGCGTCGCATGGACAGGGAGCGCCTACGAGCAGTACTTC.

The rearrangement joins TRBV5-1 to TRBJ2-1; TRBD1 aligns across 8 bases. This CDR3 has 15 residues. CDR1 and CDR2 from the germline V gene are SGHRS and YFSETQ. Trimming at V came to 3 bases and at J to 3 bases, leaving 5 bases not matched to a gene. CDR3 loop: CASSSGTGNYNEQFF. The CDR3 DNA follows: TGCGCCAGCAGCTCCGGGACAGGCAACTACAATGAGCAGTTCTTC.

The chain couples TRBV7-3 to TRBJ2-3; D is perhaps TRBD2 (6 bases). Looked up from germline, CDR1 is SGHTA and CDR2 is FQGTGA. The CDR3 sequence is 14 residues long. Trimming took off 2 bases at V and 5 bases at J, with 11 bases between the two ends. CDR3 sequence (DNA): TGTGCCAGCAGCTTAGGGGGGTCGATAGATACGCAGTATTTT. Translating it yields CASSLGGSIDTQYF.

The rearrangement joins TRBV9 to TRBJ1-4; possible D gene TRBD1, 5 bases. V lost 0 bases and J lost 7, with 7 bases in between. This CDR3 comprises 13 residues. Germline V lookup: CDR1 SGDLS, CDR2 YYNGEE. The CDR3 spells CASSVEGSEKLFF. CDR3 in DNA: TGTGCCAGCAGCGTAGAGGGGAGTGAAAAACTGTTTTTT.

Only one count was recorded for this clone. The chain uses TRBV5-1 and TRBJ1-6; D is ambiguous. The length of the CDR3 is 16 residues. Germline V gives CDR1 SGHRS, CDR2 YFSETQ. V lost 5 bases to trimming and J lost 4 bases, with 16 bases between them. DNA of the CDR3: TGCGCCAGCAGTCAGAATAACTATGGATATAATTCACCCCTCCACTTT. As protein: CASSQNNYGYNSPLHF.

This clone was seen only once. Written as DNA, the CDR3 is TGCAGCGCCAAGGACAGTTTGAACTATGGCTACACCTTC. Its translation is CSAKDSLNYGYTF. The genes are TRBV29-1 and TRBJ1-2; possible D gene TRBD1, 6 bases. The CDR3 contains 13 residues. With 7 bases removed from V and 2 bases from J, the gap between germline ends came to 14 bases. CDR1 SQVTM and CDR2 ANQGSEA come from the germline V gene.

This clone was seen a few times. V is TRBV29-1 and J is TRBJ1-1; the D is unclear. With 2 bases removed from V and 7 bases from J, the gap between germline ends came to 11 bases. Germline V gene data show CDR1 as SQVTM and CDR2 as ANQGSEA. CDR3 length: 12 residues. The CDR3 loop is CSVEPGYHEAFF. The CDR3 nucleotides are TGCAGCGTTGAACCGGGGTATCATGAAGCTTTCTTT.

V and J are TRBV7-8 and TRBJ2-5; perhaps D is TRBD1 or TRBD2 (6 bases each). The germline V and J ends were trimmed by 1 base and 4 bases, with 16 bases remaining between them. This CDR3 is built from 16 residues. From germline, CDR1 is SGHVS and CDR2 FQNEAQ. CDR3: CASSLVGQGRGETQYF. CDR3 bases: TGTGCCAGCAGCTTAGTCGGGCAGGGGCGGGGAGAGACCCAGTACTTC.

The rearrangement joins TRBV10-2 to TRBJ1-1, with D maybe TRBD1 (5 bases). The CDR3 totals 14 residues. V dropped 3 bases and J dropped 0 bases, with 8 bases sitting between them. Germline V CDR1 and CDR2: WSHSY, SAAADI. The CDR3 DNA follows: TGCGCCAGCAGTGAACCAGGGCTGAACACTGAAGCTTTCTTT. Protein sequence: CASSEPGLNTEAFF.

The chain is built from TRBV2 and TRBJ1-4; tentatively, D is TRBD1 (6 bases). V lost 4 bases to trimming and J lost 5 bases, with 11 bases between them. The CDR3 covers 14 residues. The germline CDR1 and CDR2 sequences are SNHLY and FYNNEI. The DNA of the CDR3 is TGTGCCAGCAGTGTGCAGGGGTTAAATGAAAAACTGTTTTTT. Its translation is CASSVQGLNEKLFF.

V usage is TRBV7-9 and J usage is TRBJ2-6, with unresolved D. The CDR3 is 15 amino acids. Per the germline V gene, CDR1 is SEHNR and CDR2 is FQNEAQ (reference sequence). Trimming stripped 1 base from V and 0 bases from J, with 4 bases between. The CDR3 protein is CASSLDSSGANVLTF. The CDR3, as DNA: TGTGCCAGCAGCTTAGACAGCTCTGGGGCCAACGTCCTGACTTTC.

This clone was counted once. The chain links TRBV7-9 to TRBJ1-1, with D perhaps matching TRBD1 (5 bases). Germline V gene lookup returns CDR1 SEHNR and CDR2 FQNEAQ (reference sequence). The CDR3 loop spans 13 amino acids. V gave up 5 bases and J gave up 4 bases, with 11 bases separating them. The CDR3 DNA reads as TGTGCCAGCAGCCTTCAGGGTAGCACTGAAGCTTTCTTT. Its translation: CASSLQGSTEAFF.

The chain couples TRBV7-2 to TRBJ1-2; 8 nucleotides agree with TRBD1. V lost 3 bases to trimming and J lost 4 bases; unmatched junction nucleotides: 10. CDR1 and CDR2 from the germline V gene are SGHTA and FQGNSA. CDR3 length equals 16 residues. The CDR3 reads CASSLGPGGSVYGYTF. DNA of the CDR3: TGTGCCAGCAGCTTGGGTCCAGGGGGCAGTGTCTATGGCTACACCTTC. Filled out from reference TRBV7-2 and TRBJ1-2, the complete variable domain reads GAGVSQSPSNKVTEKGKDVELRCDPISGHTALYWYRQSLGQGLEFLIYFQGNSAPDKSGLPSDRFSAERTGGSVSTLTIQRTQQEDSAVYLCASSLGPGGSVYGYTFGSGTRLTVV.

The V gene is TRBV30, the J gene TRBJ2-5; 9 positions agree with TRBD2. CDR3 length equals 13 residues. With V trimmed by 5 bases and J by 4 bases, 5 bases remained unmatched. CDR1 and CDR2 from the germline V gene are GTSNPN and SVGIG (reference sequence). Here the CDR3 reads CAWGGLAPETQYF. The CDR3 DNA is TGTGCCTGGGGGGGACTAGCCCCAGAGACCCAGTACTTC.

The chain carries TRBV28 and TRBJ1-1; 7 positions agree with TRBD1. The V gene's germline CDR1 is MDHEN and CDR2 SYDVKM. V gave up 0 bases and J gave up 10 bases; unmatched junction bases: 11. The CDR3 runs to 15 residues. This chain's CDR3 is CASSLWPGLQGGAFF. As DNA, the CDR3 is TGTGCCAGCAGTTTATGGCCCGGACTTCAGGGGGGAGCTTTCTTT.

V gene TRBV7-2 combines with J gene TRBJ1-4, with a weak D call TRBD1 (5 bases). The V end lost 3 bases, the J end lost 8 bases, and 10 bases lay between the germline ends. The CDR3 has 13 amino acids. Germline loops: CDR1 SGHTA, CDR2 FQGNSA. The chain's CDR3 is CASSLKGREKLFF. The CDR3 DNA is TGTGCCAGCAGCTTGAAGGGGCGCGAAAAACTGTTTTTT.

V gene TRBV30 combines with J gene TRBJ1-1; D is unresolved. In germline, CDR1 is GTSNPN, CDR2 SVGIG (reference sequence). The CDR3 totals 13 residues. The ends were cut back, 3 bases at V and 3 bases at J, with 11 bases in the middle. CDR3 in amino acids: CAWRLGIDTEAFF. The DNA of the CDR3 is TGTGCCTGGAGGTTAGGGATAGACACTGAAGCTTTCTTT.

The rearrangement links TRBV6-5 to TRBJ1-1; D remains ambiguous. The CDR3 consists of 14 residues. Per germline, CDR1 MNHEY and CDR2 SVGAGI. V lost 2 bases to trimming and J lost 0 bases, with 7 bases between them. The CDR3 DNA follows: TGTGCCAGCAGTTACCTCAGCGTGAACACTGAAGCTTTCTTT. This codes for CASSYLSVNTEAFF.

The chain carries TRBV5-4 and TRBJ1-1; 8 nucleotides align to TRBD1. Germline CDR1 reads SGHNT; CDR2 reads YYREEE (reference sequence). The length of the CDR3 is 15 residues. Trimming removed 0 bases from V and 5 bases from J; junction bases left unmatched: 6. The CDR3, as DNA: TGTGCCAGCAGCTTGGCCCAGACAGGGGATACTGAAGCTTTCTTT. Translating it yields CASSLAQTGDTEAFF.

This chain uses TRBV5-1 with TRBJ2-7; a weak D match, TRBD1 (6 bases). Trimming left V 1 base short and J 2 bases short, with 16 bases between. Per the germline V gene, CDR1 is SGHRS and CDR2 is YFSETQ. This CDR3 has 16 amino acids. DNA for the CDR3: TGCGCCAGCAGCTTGTCCGGGACATCAAGTACCTACGAGCAGTACTTC. Its protein product is CASSLSGTSSTYEQYF.

This clone was counted a few times. The chain combines TRBV28 with TRBJ1-2; maybe TRBD1 (6 bases). V was pared by 7 bases and J by 3 bases, with 15 bases between. Germline-derived CDR1 and CDR2 are MDHEN and SYDVKM. The CDR3 covers 14 residues. The CDR3: CASKTGWGDYGYTF. CDR3 DNA sequence: TGTGCCAGCAAAACAGGGTGGGGTGACTATGGCTACACCTTC.

The V call is TRBV6-6, the J call TRBJ1-6, with no clear D. The germline CDR1 and CDR2 sequences are MNHNY and SVGAGI (reference sequence). V dropped 6 bases and J dropped 7 bases, with 16 bases sitting between them. The CDR3 loop spans 15 amino acids. The CDR3 DNA reads TGTGCCAGCAGAGAGGACGGCTTGGGGAATTCACCCCTCCACTTT. Protein product: CASREDGLGNSPLHF.

V usage is TRBV7-2 and J usage is TRBJ2-3; D is perhaps TRBD2 (6 bases). V lost 4 bases to trimming and J lost 6 bases, with 29 bases between them. CDR1 SGHTA and CDR2 FQGNSA come from the germline V gene. The CDR3 totals 19 residues. The CDR3 DNA is TGTGCCAGCAGCTGGGGGGTGGGGCCAAAGTTAAAATACGTGGATACGCAGTATTTT. Its translation is CASSWGVGPKLKYVDTQYF.

The chain recombines TRBV6-5 with TRBJ2-7; 8 bases line up with TRBD1. This CDR3 region has 13 residues. The junction had 7 bases not matched to a gene; V was cut back by 7 bases and J by 5 bases. Germline assignment: CDR1 MNHEY and CDR2 SVGAGI. Here the CDR3 DNA reads TGTGCCAGCATCTTCGACAGGGGACACGAGCAGTACTTC. The encoded protein is CASIFDRGHEQYF.